One and the same sample provided the 4 T cell receptor beta chains below, sequenced in a study of shared clonotypes between healthy human individuals. Profiling relied on immunoSEQ multiplex PCR, and the TCRdb table lists in-frame clones only, not all of them. The sample comprises about 520,000 clones, roughly 80% of which are singletons, and about 11% rests with the top ten. The sequenced material came from PBMCs. All receptors derive from a woman aged 40 to 50 in good health. Some clones in this sample may be carry-over from other donors' samples.

V gene TRBV6-5 combines with J gene TRBJ1-5; D is unclear. Per germline, CDR1 MNHEY and CDR2 SVGAGI. V gave up 4 bases and J gave up 3 bases, with 13 bases separating them. The CDR3 contains 15 residues. CDR3 sequence reads: CASSLFRSPNQPQHF. DNA of the CDR3: TGTGCCAGCAGTTTATTTAGGAGTCCCAATCAGCCCCAGCATTTT.

This clone was counted only a few times. A read error is the likely source, as a far larger clone sits one nucleotide away. This CDR3 fails to terminate in the conserved phenylalanine or tryptophan, so it likely reflects a read error. J is TRBJ1-2 and V is TRBV29-1; no clear D gene. The CDR3 length is 12 residues. Per germline, CDR1 SQVTM and CDR2 ANQGSEA. Between the trimmed V and J ends, which lost 0 bases and 1 base, there was a span of 3 bases. The CDR3 loop reads CSVEDHNYGYTL. CDR3 nucleotide sequence: TGCAGCGTTGAAGACCATAACTATGGCTACACCCTC.

Concerning this clone: Sequence at one end of the junction differs from germline and may be a read error. The rearrangement uses TRBV7-6 and TRBJ2-5, with D possibly matching TRBD2 (5 bases). Germline V gene sequence: CDR1 SGHVS, CDR2 FNYEAQ. The CDR3 has 12 amino acids. The CDR3 nucleotides read TGTGCCAGCAGCCATCCCCCCACTAGGCCCCACTTC. Protein: CASSHPPTRPHF.

In the case of this clone: A single base separates this from a much larger clone, so it may be a read error. The chain combines TRBV30 with TRBJ2-7; D is undetermined. Germline assignment: CDR1 GTSNPN and CDR2 SVGIG (reference sequence). The CDR3 spans 12 residues. CDR3 residues: CAWTTATYEQCF. The CDR3 DNA follows: TGTGCCTGGACAACAGCTACCTACGAGCAGTGCTTC.